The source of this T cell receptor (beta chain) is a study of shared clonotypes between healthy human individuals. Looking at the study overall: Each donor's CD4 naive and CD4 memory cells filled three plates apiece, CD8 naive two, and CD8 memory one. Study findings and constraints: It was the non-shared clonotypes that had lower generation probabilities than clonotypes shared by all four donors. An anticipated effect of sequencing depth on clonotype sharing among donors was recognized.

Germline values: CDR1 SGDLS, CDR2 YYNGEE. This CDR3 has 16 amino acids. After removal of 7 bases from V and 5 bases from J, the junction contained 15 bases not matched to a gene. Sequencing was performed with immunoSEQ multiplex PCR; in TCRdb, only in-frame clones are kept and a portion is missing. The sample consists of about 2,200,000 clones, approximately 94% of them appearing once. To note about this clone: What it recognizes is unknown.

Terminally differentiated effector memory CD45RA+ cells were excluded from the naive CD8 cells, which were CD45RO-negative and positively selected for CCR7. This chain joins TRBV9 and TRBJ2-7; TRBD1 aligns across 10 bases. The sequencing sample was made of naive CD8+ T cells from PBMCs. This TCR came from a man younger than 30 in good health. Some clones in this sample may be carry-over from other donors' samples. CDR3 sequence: CASGLTPGQGSDEQYF. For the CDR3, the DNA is TGTGCCAGCGGGCTAACCCCGGGACAGGGGTCCGACGAGCAGTACTTC. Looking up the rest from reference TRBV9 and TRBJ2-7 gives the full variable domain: DSGVTQTPKHLITATGQRVTLRCSPRSGDLSVYWYQQSLDQGLQFLIQYYNGEERAKGNILERFSAQQFPDLHSELNLSSLELGDSALYFCASGLTPGQGSDEQYFGPGTRLTVT.